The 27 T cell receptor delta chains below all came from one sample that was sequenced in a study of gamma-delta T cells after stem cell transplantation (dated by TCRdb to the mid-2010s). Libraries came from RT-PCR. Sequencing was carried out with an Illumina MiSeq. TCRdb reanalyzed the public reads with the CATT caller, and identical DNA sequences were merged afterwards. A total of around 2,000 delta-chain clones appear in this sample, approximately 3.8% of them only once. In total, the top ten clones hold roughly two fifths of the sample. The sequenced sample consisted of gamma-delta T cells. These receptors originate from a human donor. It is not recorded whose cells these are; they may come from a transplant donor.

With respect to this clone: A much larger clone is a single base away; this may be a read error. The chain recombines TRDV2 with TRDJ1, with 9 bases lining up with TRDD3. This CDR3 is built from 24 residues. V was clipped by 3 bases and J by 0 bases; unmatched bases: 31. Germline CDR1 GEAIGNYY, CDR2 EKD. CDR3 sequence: CACDPVREFYVVLGETGDTDKLIF. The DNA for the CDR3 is TGTGCCTGTGACCCCGTGAGGGAGTTCTACGTGGTACTGGGGGAAACGGGGGACACCGATAAACTCATCTTT.

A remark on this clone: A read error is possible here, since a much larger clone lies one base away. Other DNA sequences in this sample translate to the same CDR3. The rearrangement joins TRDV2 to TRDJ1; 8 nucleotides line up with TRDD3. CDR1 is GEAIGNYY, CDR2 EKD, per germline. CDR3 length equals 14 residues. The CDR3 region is CACDTVGGYDKLIF. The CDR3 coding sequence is TGTGCCTGCGACACCGTCGGGGGATACGATAAACTCATCTTT.

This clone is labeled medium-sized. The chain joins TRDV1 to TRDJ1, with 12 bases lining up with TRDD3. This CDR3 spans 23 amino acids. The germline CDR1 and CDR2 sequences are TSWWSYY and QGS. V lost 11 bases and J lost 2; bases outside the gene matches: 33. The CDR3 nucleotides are TGTGCTATAACTCCCAACCCCGTACTGGGGGATACCTACCCCTTTTTAAGTACCGATAAACTCATCTTT. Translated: CAITPNPVLGDTYPFLSTDKLIF.

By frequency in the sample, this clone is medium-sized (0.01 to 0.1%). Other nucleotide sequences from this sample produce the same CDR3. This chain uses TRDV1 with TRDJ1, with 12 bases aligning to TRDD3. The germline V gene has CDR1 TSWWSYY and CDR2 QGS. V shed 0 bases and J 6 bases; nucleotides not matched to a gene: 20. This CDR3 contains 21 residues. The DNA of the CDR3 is TGTGCTCTTGGGGAACTAGGCTCATTCCCTTCCCCTTACTGGGGGATACATAAACTCATCTTT. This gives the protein CALGELGSFPSPYWGIHKLIF.

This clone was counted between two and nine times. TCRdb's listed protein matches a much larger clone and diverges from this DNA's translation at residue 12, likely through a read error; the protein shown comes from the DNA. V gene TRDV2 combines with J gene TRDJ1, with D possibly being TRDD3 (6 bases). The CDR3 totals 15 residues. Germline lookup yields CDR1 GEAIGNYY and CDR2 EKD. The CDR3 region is CACDPAGEVIDRLIF. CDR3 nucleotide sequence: TGTGCCTGTGACCCGGCTGGGGAAGTGATCGATAGACTCATCTTT.

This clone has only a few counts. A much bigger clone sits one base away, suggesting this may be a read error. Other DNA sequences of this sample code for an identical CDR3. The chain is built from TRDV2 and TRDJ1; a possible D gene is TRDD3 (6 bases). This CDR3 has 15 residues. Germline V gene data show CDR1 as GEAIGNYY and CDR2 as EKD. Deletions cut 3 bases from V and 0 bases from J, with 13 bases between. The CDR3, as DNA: TGTGCCTGTGACGGGCTGGGGACCCACACCGATAAACTCATCTTT. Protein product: CACDGLGTHTDKLIF.

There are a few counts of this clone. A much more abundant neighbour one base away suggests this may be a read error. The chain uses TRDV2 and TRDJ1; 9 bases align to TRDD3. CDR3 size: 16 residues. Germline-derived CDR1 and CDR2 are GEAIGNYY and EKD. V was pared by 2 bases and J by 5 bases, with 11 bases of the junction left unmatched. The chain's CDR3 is CACDILGDPHADKLIF. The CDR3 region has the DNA TGTGCCTGTGACATCCTGGGGGATCCCCACGCAGATAAACTCATCTTT.

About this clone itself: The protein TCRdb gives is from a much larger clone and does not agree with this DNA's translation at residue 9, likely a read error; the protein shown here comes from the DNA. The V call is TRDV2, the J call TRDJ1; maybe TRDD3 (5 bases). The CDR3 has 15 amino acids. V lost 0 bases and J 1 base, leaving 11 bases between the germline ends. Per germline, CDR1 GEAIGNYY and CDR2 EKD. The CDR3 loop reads CACDTVGTSTDKLIF. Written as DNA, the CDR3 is TGTGCCTGTGACACCGTGGGGACGAGCACCGATAAACTCATCTTT.

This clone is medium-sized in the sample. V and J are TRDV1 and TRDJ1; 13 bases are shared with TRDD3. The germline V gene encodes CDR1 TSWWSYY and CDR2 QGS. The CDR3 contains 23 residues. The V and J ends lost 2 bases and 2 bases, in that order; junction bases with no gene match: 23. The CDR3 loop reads CALGEIPYSYWGIRGVSTDKLIF. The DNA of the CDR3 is TGTGCTCTTGGGGAAATACCCTACTCTTACTGGGGGATACGCGGAGTGAGTACCGATAAACTCATCTTT.

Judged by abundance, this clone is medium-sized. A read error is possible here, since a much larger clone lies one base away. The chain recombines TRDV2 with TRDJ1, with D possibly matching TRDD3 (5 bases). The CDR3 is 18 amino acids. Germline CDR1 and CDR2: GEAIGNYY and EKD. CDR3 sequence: CACDTVSIMGSNTGKLIF. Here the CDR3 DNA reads TGTGCCTGTGACACCGTTAGCATTATGGGGAGCAACACCGGTAAACTCATCTTT.

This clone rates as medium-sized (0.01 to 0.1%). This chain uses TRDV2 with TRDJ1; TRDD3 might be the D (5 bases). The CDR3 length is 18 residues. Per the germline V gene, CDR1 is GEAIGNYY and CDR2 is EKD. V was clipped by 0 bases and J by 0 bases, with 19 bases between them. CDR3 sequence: CACDTVSPIRGYTDKLIF. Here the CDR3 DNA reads TGTGCCTGTGACACCGTGAGTCCCATACGGGGGTACACCGATAAACTCATCTTT.

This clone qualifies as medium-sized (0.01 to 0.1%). The CDR3 coding sequence is TGTGCCTGTGACACTTTTTCGGGGGGGTCCAACACCGATAAACTCATCTTT. Its translation: CACDTFSGGSNTDKLIF. The genes are TRDV2 and TRDJ1; D is possibly TRDD3 (5 bases). Per germline, CDR1 GEAIGNYY and CDR2 EKD. CDR3 length: 17 amino acids. V shed 1 base and J shed 0 bases, with 17 bases lying between them.

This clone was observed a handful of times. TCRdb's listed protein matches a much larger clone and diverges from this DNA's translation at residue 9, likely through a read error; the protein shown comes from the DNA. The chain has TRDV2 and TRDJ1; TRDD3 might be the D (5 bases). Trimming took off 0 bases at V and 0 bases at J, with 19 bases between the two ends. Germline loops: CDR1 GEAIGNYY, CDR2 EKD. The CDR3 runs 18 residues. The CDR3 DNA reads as TGTGCCTGTGACACCGTTAGCATTACGGGGAGCAACACCGATAAACTCATCTTT. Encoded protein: CACDTVSITGSNTDKLIF.

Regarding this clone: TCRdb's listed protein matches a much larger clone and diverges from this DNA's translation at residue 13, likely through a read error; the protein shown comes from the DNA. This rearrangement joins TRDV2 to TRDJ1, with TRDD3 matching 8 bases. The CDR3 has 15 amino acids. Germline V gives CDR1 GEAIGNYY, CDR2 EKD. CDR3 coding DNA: TGTGCCTGTGACGTACTGGGGGCTCAATTCGATAAATTCATCTTT. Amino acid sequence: CACDVLGAQFDKFIF.

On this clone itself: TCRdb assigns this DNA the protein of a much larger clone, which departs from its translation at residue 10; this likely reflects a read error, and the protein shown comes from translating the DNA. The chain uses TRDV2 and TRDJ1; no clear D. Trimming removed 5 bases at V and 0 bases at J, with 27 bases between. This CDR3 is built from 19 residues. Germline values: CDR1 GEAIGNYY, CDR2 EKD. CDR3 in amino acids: CACAALRGAEGPYTDKLIF. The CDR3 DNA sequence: TGTGCCTGTGCCGCCCTTAGGGGTGCTGAGGGACCTTACACCGATAAACTCATCTTT.

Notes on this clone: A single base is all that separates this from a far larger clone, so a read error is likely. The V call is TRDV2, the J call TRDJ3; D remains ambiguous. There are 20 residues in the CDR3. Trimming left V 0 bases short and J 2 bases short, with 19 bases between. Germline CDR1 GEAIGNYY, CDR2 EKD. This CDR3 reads CACDTVNTRSRAWDTRQMFF. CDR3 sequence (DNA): TGTGCCTGTGACACCGTTAACACTCGGTCAAGGGCCTGGGACACCCGACAGATGTTTTTC.

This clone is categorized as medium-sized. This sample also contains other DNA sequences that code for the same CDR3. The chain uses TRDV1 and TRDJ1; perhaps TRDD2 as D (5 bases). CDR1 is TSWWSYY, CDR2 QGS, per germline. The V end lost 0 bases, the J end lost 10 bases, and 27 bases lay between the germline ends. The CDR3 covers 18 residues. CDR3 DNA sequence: TGTGCTCTTGGGGAACTGGCCCCCTACGCCAACTCTATAAGGCGACTCATCTTT. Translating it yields CALGELAPYANSIRRLIF.

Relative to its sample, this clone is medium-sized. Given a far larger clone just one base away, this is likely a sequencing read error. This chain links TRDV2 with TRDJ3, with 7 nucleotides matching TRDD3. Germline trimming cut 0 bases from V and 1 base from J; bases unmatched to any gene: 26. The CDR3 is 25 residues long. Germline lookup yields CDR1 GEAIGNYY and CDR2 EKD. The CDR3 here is CACDTVSGWGTPPRLSSWDTRQMFF. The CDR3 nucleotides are TGTGCCTGTGACACCGTGAGTGGATGGGGGACCCCGCCTCGTTTATCGTCCTGGGACACCCGACAGATGTTTTTC.

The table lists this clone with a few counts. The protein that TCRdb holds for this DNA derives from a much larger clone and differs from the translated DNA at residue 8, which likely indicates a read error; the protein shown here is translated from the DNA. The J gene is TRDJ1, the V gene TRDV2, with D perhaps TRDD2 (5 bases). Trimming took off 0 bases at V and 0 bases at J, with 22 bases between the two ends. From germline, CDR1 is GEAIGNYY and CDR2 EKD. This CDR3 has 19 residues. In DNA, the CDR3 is TGTGCCTGTGACACCGTTCGTCACCCTACTTTGGAGTACACCGATAAACTCATCTTT. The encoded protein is CACDTVRHPTLEYTDKLIF.

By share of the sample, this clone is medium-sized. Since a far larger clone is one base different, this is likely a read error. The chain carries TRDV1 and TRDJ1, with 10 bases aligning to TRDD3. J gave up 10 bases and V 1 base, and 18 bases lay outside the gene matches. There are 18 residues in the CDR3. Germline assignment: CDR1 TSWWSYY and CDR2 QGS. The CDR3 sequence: CALGEPGPCTGGCGGLIF. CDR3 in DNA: TGTGCTCTTGGGGAACCAGGCCCCTGTACTGGGGGATGTGGGGGACTCATCTTT.

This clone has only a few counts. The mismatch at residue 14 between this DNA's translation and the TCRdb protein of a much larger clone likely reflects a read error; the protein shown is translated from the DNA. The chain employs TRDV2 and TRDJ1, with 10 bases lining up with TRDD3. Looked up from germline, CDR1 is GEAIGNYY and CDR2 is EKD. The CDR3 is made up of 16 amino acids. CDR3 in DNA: TGTGCCTGTGACGACCTACTGGGGGATGCCACCGATAAACCCATCTTT. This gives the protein CACDDLLGDATDKPIF.

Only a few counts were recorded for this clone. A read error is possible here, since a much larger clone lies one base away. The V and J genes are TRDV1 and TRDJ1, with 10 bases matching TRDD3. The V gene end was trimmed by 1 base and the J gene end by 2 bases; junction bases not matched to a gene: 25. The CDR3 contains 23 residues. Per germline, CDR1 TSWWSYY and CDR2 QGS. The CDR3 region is CALGEPPLFPPYWGMRQTDKLIF. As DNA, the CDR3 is TGTGCTCTTGGGGAACCTCCCCTCTTCCCGCCTTACTGGGGGATGCGCCAGACCGATAAACTCATCTTT.

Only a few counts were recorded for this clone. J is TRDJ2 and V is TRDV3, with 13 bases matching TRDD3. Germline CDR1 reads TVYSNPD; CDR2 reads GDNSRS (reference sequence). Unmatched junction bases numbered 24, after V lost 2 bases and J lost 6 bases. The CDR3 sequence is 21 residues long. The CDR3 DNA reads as TGTGCCTTTCCGACCTTCCGACAGCCCCGTACTGGGGGATACGGGGCAGCACAACTCTTCTTT. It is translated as CAFPTFRQPRTGGYGAAQLFF.

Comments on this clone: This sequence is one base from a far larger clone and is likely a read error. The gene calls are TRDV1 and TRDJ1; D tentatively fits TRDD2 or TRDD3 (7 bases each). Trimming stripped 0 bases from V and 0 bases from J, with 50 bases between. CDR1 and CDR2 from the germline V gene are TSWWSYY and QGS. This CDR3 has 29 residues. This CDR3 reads CALGELGFFLRLPGGWMGVGTSYTDKLIF. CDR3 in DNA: TGTGCTCTTGGGGAACTGGGTTTCTTCCTAAGGCTGCCTGGGGGCTGGATGGGAGTAGGTACTTCCTACACCGATAAACTCATCTTT.

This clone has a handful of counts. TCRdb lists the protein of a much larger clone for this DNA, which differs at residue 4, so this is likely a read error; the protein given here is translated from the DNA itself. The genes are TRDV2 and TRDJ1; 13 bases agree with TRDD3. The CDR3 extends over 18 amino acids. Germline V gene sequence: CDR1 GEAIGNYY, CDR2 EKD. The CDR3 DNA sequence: TGTGCCTGTGGCACCGTACTGGGGGATACGTTGTACACCGATAAACTCATCTTT. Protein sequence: CACGTVLGDTLYTDKLIF.

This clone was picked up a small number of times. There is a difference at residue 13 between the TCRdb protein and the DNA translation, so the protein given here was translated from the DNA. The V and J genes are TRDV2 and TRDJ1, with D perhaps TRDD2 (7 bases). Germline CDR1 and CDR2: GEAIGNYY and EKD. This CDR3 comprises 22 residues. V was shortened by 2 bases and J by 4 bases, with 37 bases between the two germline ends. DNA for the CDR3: TGTGCCTGTGACATGATTCCTACGGACCCCTTGGGGGGTACGAGCCCGAACGATAAACTCATCTTT. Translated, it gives CACDMIPTDPLGGTSPNDKLIF.

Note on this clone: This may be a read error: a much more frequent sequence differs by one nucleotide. The CDR3 reads CACDTVGSSGIWEADKLIF. CDR3 nucleotides: TGCGCCTGTGACACCGTAGGGAGCTCGGGGATTTGGGAAGCCGATAAACTCATCTTT. The chain joins TRDV3 to TRDJ1, with D possibly being TRDD3 (6 bases). The CDR3 loop spans 19 amino acids. Germline V gene sequence: CDR1 TVYSNPD, CDR2 GDNSRS (reference sequence).